What follows are 6 T cell receptor beta chains derived from one specimen sequenced in a study of identical twins. MiXCR, applied by TCRdb to the 5' RACE reads, yields one record per CDR3 protein. The sample consists of roughly 240,000 distinct CDR3 sequences, approximately 6.8% of them appearing once. These data also featured in a second study, about yellow fever vaccine responses in identical twins.

Source material: CD8+ T cells sorted from blood. All receptors derive from a young woman in good health.

This clonotype was counted between two and nine times. V is TRBV6-1 and J is TRBJ1-2, with D unclear. From germline, CDR1 is MNHNS and CDR2 SASEGT. With 6 bases removed from V and 5 bases from J, the gap between germline ends came to 16 bases. The CDR3 is 14 amino acids. The CDR3 DNA reads as TGTGCCAGCAGGCCTCCGGGGAGATTATATGGCTACACCTTC. It codes for CASRPPGRLYGYTF.

This clonotype has a count of ten or more. This rearrangement joins TRBV11-2 to TRBJ2-5, with 9 bases lining up with TRBD2. With V trimmed by 4 bases and J by 2 bases, 5 bases remained unmatched. The CDR3 extends over 15 amino acids. CDR1 and CDR2 from the germline V gene are SGHAT and FQNNGV. CDR3 bases: TGTGCCAGCAGCTATGGGACTAGCTGGCAAGAGACCCAGTACTTC. This gives the protein CASSYGTSWQETQYF.

The V call is TRBV12-3 or TRBV12-4, the J call TRBJ1-4; D is uncertain. The CDR3 has 14 residues. Trimming left V 4 bases short and J 7 bases short, with 13 bases between. Written as DNA, the CDR3 is TGTGCCAGCAGTTACGGGTTCCCAGGTGAAAAACTGTTTTTT. Residues: CASSYGFPGEKLFF.

This clonotype was detected ten times or more. The V gene is TRBV27, the J gene TRBJ1-4; maybe TRBD1 (6 bases). Trimming left V 2 bases short and J 7 bases short, with 14 bases between. CDR1 is MNHEY and CDR2 is SMNVEV in the germline V gene (reference sequence). The CDR3 covers 15 residues. In DNA, the CDR3 is TGTGCCAGCAGTTTAGAAGGGGGAGGCGGTGAAAAACTGTTTTTT. Translation: CASSLEGGGGEKLFF. The whole variable domain, filled in from reference TRBV27 and TRBJ1-4, reads EAQVTQNPRYLITVTGKKLTVTCSQNMNHEYMSWYRQDPGLGLRQIYYSMNVEVTDKGDVPEGYKVSRKEKRNFPLILESPSPNQTSLYFCASSLEGGGGEKLFFGSGTQLSVL.

The J gene is TRBJ1-2, the V gene TRBV4-1; 8 nucleotides agree with TRBD1. This CDR3 comprises 15 residues. Germline V gene sequence: CDR1 MGHRA, CDR2 YSYEKL. V lost 0 bases to trimming and J lost 4 bases; unmatched junction nucleotides: 4. The CDR3 DNA is TGCGCCAGCAGCCAAGATGGGGACAGGCTCTATGGCTACACCTTC. Translation gives CASSQDGDRLYGYTF.

J is TRBJ2-2 and V is TRBV13; D not certain. CDR3 length: 15 residues. Trimming shortened V by 5 bases and J by 0 bases, and 10 bases separated the two germline ends. Germline assignment: CDR1 PRHDT and CDR2 FYEKMQ (reference sequence). In DNA, the CDR3 is TGTGCCAGCAGCCTTCATGGGCCGAACACCGGGGAGCTGTTTTTT. This encodes CASSLHGPNTGELFF.